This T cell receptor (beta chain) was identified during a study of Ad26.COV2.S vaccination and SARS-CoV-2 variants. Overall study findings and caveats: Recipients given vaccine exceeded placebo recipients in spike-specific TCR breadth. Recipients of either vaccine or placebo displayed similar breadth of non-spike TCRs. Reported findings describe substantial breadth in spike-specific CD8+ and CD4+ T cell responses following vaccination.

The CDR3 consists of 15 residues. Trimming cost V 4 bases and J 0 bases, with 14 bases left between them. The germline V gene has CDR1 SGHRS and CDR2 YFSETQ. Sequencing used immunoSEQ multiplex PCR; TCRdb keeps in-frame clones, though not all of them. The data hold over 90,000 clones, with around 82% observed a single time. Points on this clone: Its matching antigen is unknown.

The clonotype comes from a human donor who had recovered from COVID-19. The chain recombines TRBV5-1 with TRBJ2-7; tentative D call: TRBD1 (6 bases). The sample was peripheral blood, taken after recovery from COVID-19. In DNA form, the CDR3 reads TGCGCCAGCAGCCTGGGTCAGGGGCTCTCCTACGAGCAGTACTTC. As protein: CASSLGQGLSYEQYF.